This T cell receptor beta chain is from a study of T-cell memory formation after mild COVID-19. Study context: Clusters of TCRs were largely donor specific.

A single record per CDR3 protein comes from TCRdb applying MiXCR to the 5' RACE reads. The data contain hundreds of thousands of distinct CDR3 sequences, 15% to 19% of them seen just once; the ten biggest clones take up under 2.5%. This clonotype was observed once. The germline V gene has CDR1 MGHRA and CDR2 YSYEKL. The CDR3 sequence is 16 residues long. V was clipped by 2 bases and J by 6 bases; unmatched bases: 8. The specimen sequenced was PBMCs or a T cell subset sorted from them (not recorded which). V usage is TRBV4-1 and J usage is TRBJ1-1; 11 bases align to TRBD1. The receptor's source is an adult woman who had mild COVID-19 (a few samples of this study predate the infection). Cell type and time point are not known. Here the CDR3 reads CASSQWTGGPVAEAFF. In DNA form, the CDR3 reads TGCGCCAGCAGCCAATGGACAGGGGGCCCGGTAGCTGAAGCTTTCTTT.